The 4 T cell receptor beta chains presented below share a single source sample, sequenced in a study of cytomegalovirus exposure and HLA in healthy donors. The PCR contained 60 Vbeta and 13 Jbeta primers. Produced via immunoSEQ multiplex PCR; TCRdb's table is partial and in-frame only. The table has around 120,000 clones, 77% seen once; the top ten hold approximately 3.7%. Sequenced material: PBMCs. All receptors derive from a human donor in good health.

The chain recombines TRBV9 with TRBJ2-1; D may be TRBD2 (6 bases). There are 14 residues in the CDR3. V dropped 4 bases and J dropped 4 bases, with 12 bases sitting between them. Germline values: CDR1 SGDLS, CDR2 YYNGEE. This chain's CDR3 is CASSPRTTYNEQFF. The DNA for the CDR3 is TGTGCCAGCAGCCCTAGGACTACATACAATGAGCAGTTCTTC.

The CDR3 spells CASSATRIPAGLTDTQYF. Written as DNA, the CDR3 is TGTGCCAGCAGCGCGACCCGGATTCCAGCGGGGCTCACAGATACGCAGTATTTT. The chain is built from TRBV9 and TRBJ2-3; 7 bases agree with TRBD2. The germline gives CDR1 SGDLS, CDR2 YYNGEE. CDR3 length: 18 residues. Trimming at V came to 3 bases and at J to 2 bases, leaving 15 bases not matched to a gene. Complete variable domain (other parts from reference TRBV9 and TRBJ2-3): DSGVTQTPKHLITATGQRVTLRCSPRSGDLSVYWYQQSLDQGLQFLIQYYNGEERAKGNILERFSAQQFPDLHSELNLSSLELGDSALYFCASSATRIPAGLTDTQYFGPGTRLTVL.

CDR3 sequence (DNA): TGCGCCAGCAGCTTACCTAGCAATGAGCAGTTCTTC. It translates to CASSLPSNEQFF. J is TRBJ2-1 and V is TRBV5-1; D is undetermined. Trimming took 2 bases from V and 6 from J, leaving 6 bases between them. The V gene's germline CDR1 is SGHRS and CDR2 YFSETQ. This CDR3 spans 12 amino acids.

In regard to this clone: An end of the junction differs from the germline gene, which may be a read error. The chain recombines TRBV7-3 with TRBJ2-6, with a possible D match to TRBD2 (6 bases). The length of the CDR3 is 16 residues. From germline, CDR1 is SGHTA and CDR2 FQGTGA. CDR3 protein: CASSLTGGPGANGLTF. The CDR3 bases are TGTGCCAGCAGCTTAACGGGGGGTCCTGGGGCCAACGGCCTGACTTTC.